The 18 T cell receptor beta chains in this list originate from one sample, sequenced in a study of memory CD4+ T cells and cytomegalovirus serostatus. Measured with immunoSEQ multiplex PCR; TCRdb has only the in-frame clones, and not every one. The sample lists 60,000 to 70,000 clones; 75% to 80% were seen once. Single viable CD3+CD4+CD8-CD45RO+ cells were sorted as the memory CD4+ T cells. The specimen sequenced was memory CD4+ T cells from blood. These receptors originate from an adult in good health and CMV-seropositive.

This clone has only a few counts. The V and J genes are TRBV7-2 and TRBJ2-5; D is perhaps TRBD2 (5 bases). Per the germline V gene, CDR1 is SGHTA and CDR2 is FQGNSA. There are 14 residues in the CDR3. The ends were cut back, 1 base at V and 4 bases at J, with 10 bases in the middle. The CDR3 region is CASSLGGRGETQYF. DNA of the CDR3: TGTGCCAGCAGCTTAGGCGGTCGGGGAGAGACCCAGTACTTC.

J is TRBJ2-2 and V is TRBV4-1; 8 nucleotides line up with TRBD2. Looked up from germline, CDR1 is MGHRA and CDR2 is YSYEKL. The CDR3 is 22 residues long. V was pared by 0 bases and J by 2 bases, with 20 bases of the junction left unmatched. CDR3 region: CASSQEGRPFTGTSLNTGELFF. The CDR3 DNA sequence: TGCGCCAGCAGCCAAGAAGGGCGCCCCTTTACCGGGACTAGTCTTAACACCGGGGAGCTGTTTTTT.

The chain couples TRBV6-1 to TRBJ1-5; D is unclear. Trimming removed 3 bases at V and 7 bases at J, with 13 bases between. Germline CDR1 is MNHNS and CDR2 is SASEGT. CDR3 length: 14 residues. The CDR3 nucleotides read TGTGCCAGCAGTGAGGGCAGTTCCGGGCAGCCCCAGCATTTT. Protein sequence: CASSEGSSGQPQHF.

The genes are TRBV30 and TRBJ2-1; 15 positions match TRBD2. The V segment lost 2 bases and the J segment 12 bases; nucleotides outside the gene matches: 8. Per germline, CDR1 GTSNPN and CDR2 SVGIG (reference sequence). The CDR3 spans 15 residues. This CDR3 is CAWSPGLAGGPGQFF. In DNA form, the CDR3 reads TGTGCCTGGAGTCCTGGACTAGCGGGAGGGCCAGGGCAGTTCTTC.

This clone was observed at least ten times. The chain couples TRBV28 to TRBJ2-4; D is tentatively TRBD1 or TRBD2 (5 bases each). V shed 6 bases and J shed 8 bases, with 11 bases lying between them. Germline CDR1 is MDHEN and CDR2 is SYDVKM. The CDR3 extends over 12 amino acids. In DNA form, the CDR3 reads TGTGCCAGCAGGGGCGTGGGGGACATTCAGTACTTC. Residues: CASRGVGDIQYF.

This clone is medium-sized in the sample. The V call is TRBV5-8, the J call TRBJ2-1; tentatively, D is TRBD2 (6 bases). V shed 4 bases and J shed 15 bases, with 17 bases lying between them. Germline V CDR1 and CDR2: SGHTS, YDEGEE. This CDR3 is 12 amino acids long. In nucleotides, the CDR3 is TGTGCCAGCAGCCTGGAGGGACGGGACCGGTTCTTC. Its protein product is CASSLEGRDRFF.

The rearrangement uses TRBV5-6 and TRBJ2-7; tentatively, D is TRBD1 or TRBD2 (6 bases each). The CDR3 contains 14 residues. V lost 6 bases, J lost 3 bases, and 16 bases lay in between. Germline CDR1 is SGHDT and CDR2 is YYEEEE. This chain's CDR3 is CASTIGGFLYEQYF. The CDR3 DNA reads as TGTGCCAGCACCATAGGGGGGTTCCTCTACGAGCAGTACTTC.

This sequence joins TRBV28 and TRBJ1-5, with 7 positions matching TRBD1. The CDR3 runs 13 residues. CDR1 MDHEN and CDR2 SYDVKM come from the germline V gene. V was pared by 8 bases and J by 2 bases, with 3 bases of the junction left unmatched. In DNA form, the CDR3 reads TGTGCCAGCCGACAGGGCGGCAATCAGCCCCAGCATTTT. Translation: CASRQGGNQPQHF. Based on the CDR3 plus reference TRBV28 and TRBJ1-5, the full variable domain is DVKVTQSSRYLVKRTGEKVFLECVQDMDHENMFWYRQDPGLGLRLIYFSYDVKMKEKGDIPEGYSVSREKKERFSLILESASTNQTSMYLCASRQGGNQPQHFGDGTRLSIL.

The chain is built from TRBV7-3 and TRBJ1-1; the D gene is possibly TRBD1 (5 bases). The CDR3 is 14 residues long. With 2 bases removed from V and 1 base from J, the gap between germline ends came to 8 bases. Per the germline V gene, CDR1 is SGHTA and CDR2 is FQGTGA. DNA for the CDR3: TGTGCCAGCAGCTTACAGGGACCGAACACTGAAGCTTTCTTT. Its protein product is CASSLQGPNTEAFF.

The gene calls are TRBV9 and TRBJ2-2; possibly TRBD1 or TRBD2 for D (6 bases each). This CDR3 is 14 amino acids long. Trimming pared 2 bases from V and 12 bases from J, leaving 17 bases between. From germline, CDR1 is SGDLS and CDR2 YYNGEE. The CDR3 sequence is CASSVGGGQGKLFF. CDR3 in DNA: TGTGCCAGCAGCGTCGGTGGGGGGCAGGGGAAGCTGTTTTTT.

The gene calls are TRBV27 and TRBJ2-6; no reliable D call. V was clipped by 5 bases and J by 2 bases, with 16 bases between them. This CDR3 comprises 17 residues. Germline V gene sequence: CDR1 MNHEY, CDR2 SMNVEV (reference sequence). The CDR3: CASSLHQDRAGANVLTF. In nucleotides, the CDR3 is TGTGCCAGCAGTCTTCATCAGGACCGCGCTGGGGCCAACGTCCTGACTTTC.

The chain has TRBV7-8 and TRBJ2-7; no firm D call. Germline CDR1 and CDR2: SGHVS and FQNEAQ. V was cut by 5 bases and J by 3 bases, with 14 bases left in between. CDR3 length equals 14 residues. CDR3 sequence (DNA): TGTGCCAGCAGCCGACGCGCGGAGCGCTACGAGCAGTACTTC. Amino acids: CASSRRAERYEQYF.

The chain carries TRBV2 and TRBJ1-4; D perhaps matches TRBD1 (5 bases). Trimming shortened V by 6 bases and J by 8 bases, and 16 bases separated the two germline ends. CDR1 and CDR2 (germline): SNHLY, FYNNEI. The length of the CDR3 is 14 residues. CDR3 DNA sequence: TGTGCCAGCAGGACCGGGCAGGGTTCGGAAAAACTGTTTTTT. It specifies CASRTGQGSEKLFF.

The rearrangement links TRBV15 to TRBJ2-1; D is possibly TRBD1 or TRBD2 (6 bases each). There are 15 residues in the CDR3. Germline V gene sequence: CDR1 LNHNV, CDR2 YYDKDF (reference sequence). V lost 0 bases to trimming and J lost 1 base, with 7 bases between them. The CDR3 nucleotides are TGTGCCACCAGCAGAGAAGGGGGGTCCTACAATGAGCAGTTCTTC. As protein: CATSREGGSYNEQFF.

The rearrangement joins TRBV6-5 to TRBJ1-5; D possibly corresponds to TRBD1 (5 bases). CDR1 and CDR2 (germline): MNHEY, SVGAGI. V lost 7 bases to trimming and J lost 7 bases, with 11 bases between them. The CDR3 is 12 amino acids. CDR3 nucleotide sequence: TGTGCCAGCAAGGGGTCTGGGCAGCCCCAGCATTTT. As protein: CASKGSGQPQHF.

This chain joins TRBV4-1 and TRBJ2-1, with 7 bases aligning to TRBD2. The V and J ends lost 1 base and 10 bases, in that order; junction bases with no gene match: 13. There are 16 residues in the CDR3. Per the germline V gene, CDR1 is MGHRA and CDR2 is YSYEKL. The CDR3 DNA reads TGCGCCAGCAGCCAAGGATGGGGGGGAGTATCCCCCGAGCAGTTCTTC. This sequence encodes CASSQGWGGVSPEQFF.

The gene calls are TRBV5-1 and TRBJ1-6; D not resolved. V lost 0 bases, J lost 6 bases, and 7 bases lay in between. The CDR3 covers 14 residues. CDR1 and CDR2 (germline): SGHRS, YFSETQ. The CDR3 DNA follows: TGCGCCAGCAGCTTGGGAGGGAGTAATTCACCCCTCCACTTT. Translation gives CASSLGGSNSPLHF.

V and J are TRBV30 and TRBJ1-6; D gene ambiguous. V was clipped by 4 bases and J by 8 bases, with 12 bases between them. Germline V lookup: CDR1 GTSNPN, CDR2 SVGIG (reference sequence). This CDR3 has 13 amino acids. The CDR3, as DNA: TGTGCCTGGAATCCCGGCGGGGATTCACCCCTCCACTTT. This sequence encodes CAWNPGGDSPLHF.